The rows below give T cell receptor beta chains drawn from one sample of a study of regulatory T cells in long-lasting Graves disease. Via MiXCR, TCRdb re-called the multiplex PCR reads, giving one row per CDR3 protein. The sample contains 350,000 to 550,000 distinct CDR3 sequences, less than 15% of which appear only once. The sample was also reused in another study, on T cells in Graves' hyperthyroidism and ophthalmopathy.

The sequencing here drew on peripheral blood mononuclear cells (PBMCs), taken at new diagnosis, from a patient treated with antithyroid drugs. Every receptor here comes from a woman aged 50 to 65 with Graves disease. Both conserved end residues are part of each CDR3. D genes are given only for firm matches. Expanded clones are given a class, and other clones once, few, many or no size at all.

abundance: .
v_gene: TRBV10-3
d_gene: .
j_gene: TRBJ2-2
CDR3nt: TGTGCCATCAGTGGACAGGCGGGCACCGGGGAGCTGTTTTTT
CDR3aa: CAISGQAGTGELFF

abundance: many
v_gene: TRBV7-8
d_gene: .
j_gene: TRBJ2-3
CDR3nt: TGTGCCAGCAGCTTATCCCGAGATACGCAGTATTTT
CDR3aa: CASSLSRDTQYF

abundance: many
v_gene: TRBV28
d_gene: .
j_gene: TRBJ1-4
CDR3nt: TGTGCCAGCTCTTCGGGGGGAACAACTAATGAAAAACTGTTTTTT
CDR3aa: CASSSGGTTNEKLFF

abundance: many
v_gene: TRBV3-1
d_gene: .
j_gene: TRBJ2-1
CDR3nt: TGTGCCAGCAGCCTCCAACCGGGAAGAGTGAATGAGCAGTTCTTC
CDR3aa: CASSLQPGRVNEQFF

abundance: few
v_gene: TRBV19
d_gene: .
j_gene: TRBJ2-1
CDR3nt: TGTGCCAGTAGTACCCTCAGGGGTCTGGACAATGAGCAGTTCTTC
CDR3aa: CASSTLRGLDNEQFF

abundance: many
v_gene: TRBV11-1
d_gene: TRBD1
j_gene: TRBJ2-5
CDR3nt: TGTGCCAGCAGCCTAGGACAGGAGGAGACCCAGTACTTC
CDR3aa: CASSLGQEETQYF

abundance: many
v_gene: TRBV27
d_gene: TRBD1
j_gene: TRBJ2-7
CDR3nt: TGTGCCAGCGGTAGACCGGGACAGGGCTACGAGCAGTACTTC
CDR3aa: CASGRPGQGYEQYF

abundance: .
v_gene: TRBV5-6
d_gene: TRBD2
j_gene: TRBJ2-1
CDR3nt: TGTGCCAGCAGCTTGTGGCTAGCGGGGGGCCTATACTTC
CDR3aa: CASSLWLAGGLYF

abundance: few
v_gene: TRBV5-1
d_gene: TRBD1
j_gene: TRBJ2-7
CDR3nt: TGCGCCAGCAGCTCTGACCCTGGACAGGGCTACGAGCAGTACTTC
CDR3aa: CASSSDPGQGYEQYF

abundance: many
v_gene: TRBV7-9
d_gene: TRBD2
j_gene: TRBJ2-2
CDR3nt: TGTGCCAGCAGGCGGTGGACTAGCGGGAGTATGGGGACCGGGGAGCTGTTTTTT
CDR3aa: CASRRWTSGSMGTGELFF

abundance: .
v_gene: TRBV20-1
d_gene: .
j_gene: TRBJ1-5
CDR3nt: TGCAGTGCTAGCGGGGGGAACCAAGGGTATCAGCCCCAGCATTTT
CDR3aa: CSASGGNQGYQPQHF

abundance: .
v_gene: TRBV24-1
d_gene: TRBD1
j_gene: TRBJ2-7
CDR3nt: TGTGCCACCAGTGAATCTCCCGGGACAGGTTCCCCCTACGAGCAGTACTTC
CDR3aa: CATSESPGTGSPYEQYF

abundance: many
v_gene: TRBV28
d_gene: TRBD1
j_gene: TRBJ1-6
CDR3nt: TGTGCCAGCAGTTTATACAGGACAGGAAATTCACCCCTCCACTTT
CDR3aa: CASSLYRTGNSPLHF

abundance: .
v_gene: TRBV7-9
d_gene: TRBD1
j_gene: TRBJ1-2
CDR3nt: TGTGCCAGCAGCTCAGGGGGCGGGGGCTATGGCTACACCTTC
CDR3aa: CASSSGGGGYGYTF

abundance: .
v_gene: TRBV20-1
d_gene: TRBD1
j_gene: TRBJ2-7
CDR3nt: TGCAGTGCTAGAGATCCTGGCAGGGGGTTTTACGAGCAGTACTTC
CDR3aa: CSARDPGRGFYEQYF

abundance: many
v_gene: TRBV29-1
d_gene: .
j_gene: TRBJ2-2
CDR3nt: TGCAGCGTTGACGGTTACACCGGGGAGCTGTTTTTT
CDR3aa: CSVDGYTGELFF

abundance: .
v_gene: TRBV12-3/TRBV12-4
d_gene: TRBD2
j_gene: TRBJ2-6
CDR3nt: TGTGCCAGCAGTTTAAGTCTAGCGGGAGCTGGGGCCAACGTCCTGACTTTC
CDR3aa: CASSLSLAGAGANVLTF

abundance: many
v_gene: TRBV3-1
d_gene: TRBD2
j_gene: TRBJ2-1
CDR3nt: TGTGCCAGCAGGGTAGCGGGAGGGCATGAGCAGTTCTTC
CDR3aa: CASRVAGGHEQFF

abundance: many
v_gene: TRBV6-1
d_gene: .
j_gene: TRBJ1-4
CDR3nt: TGTGCCAGCAGTGAAGCTACGAGACTACAAGGAACTAATGAAAAACTGTTTTTT
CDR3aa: CASSEATRLQGTNEKLFF

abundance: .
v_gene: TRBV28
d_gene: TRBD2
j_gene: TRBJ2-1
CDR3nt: TGTGCCAGCAGTCCAGGGCCTAGCGGGAGGCCGAATGAGCAGTTCTTC
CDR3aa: CASSPGPSGRPNEQFF

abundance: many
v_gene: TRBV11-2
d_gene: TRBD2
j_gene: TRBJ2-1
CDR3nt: TGTGCCAGCAGCCCACAAAGCGGGACCTACAATGAGCAGTTCTTC
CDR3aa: CASSPQSGTYNEQFF

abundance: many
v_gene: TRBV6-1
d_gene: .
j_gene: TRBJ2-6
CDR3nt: TGTGCCAGCAGTGAAGTACAGGGTTTCGGCTCTGGGGCCAACGTCCTGACTTTC
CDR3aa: CASSEVQGFGSGANVLTF

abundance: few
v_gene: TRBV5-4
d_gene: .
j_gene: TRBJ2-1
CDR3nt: TGTGCCAGCAGCTTAGGGGGGAGCCACTACAATGAGCAGTTCTTC
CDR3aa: CASSLGGSHYNEQFF

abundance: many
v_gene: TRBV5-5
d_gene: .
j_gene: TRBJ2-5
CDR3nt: TGTGCCAGCAGCGGGAAAAACGGGCCGCCGGGAACCCCAAAAGAGACCCAGTACTTC
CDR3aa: CASSGKNGPPGTPKETQYF

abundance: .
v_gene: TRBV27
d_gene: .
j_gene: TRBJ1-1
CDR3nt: TGTGCCAGCAGATGGAACGACGGGGACACTGAAGCTTTCTTT
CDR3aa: CASRWNDGDTEAFF

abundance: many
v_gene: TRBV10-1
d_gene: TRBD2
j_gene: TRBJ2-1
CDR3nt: TGCGCCCCTACCCCGAGCGGGAGAAATGTCGGCAATGAGCAGTTCTTC
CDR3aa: CAPTPSGRNVGNEQFF

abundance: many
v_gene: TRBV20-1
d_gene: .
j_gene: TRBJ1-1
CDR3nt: TGCAGTGCTAGAGGTGCGGATGGGTATGTCACTGAAGCTTTCTTT
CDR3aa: CSARGADGYVTEAFF

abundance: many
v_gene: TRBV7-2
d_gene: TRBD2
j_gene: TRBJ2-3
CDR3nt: TGTGCCAGCAGCTTCCGGACTAGCGGGAGGGCGCAGTATTTT
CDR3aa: CASSFRTSGRAQYF

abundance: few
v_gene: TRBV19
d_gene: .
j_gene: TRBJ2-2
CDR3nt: TGTGCCAGTAGTATTCATGGCACCAACACCGGGGAGCTGTTTTTT
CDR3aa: CASSIHGTNTGELFF

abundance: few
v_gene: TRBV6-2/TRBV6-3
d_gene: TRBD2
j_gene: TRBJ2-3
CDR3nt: TGTGCCAGCAGTTCAGGACTAGCGGGAGGGCCTTATCCAGATACGCAGTATTTT
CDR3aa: CASSSGLAGGPYPDTQYF

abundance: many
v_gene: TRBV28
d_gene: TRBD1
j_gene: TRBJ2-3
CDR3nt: TGTGCCAGCAGTTTCAAGGGACAGATGAGGGATACGCAGTATTTT
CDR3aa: CASSFKGQMRDTQYF

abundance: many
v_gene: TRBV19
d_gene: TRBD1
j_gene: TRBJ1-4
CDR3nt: TGTGCCAGTGCCGACAGGGGTAATGAAAAACTGTTTTTT
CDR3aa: CASADRGNEKLFF

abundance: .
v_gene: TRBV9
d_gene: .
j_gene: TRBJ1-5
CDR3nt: TGTGCCAGCAGTACCAGGGGTTCAATTAATCAGCCCCAGCATTTT
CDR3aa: CASSTRGSINQPQHF

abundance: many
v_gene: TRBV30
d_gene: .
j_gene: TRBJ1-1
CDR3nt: TGTGCCTGGAGGATCTTTGGTGGCACTGAAGCTTTCTTT
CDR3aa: CAWRIFGGTEAFF

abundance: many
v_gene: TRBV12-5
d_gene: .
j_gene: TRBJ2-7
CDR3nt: TGTGCTAGTGGTCCCGGATCCTACGAGCAGTACTTC
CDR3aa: CASGPGSYEQYF

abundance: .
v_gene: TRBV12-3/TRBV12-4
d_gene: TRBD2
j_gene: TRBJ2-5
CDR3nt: TGTGCCAGCAGAAAACCCACTAGCGGGAGGGTCCCCCTGACCCAGTACTTC
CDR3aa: CASRKPTSGRVPLTQYF

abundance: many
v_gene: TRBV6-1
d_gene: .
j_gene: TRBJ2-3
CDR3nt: TGTGCCAGCAAAATACCAACAGGGAGCACAGATACGCAGTATTTT
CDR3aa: CASKIPTGSTDTQYF

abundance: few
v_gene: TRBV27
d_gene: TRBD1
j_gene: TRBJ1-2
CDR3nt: TGTGCCAGCAGTTTGACAGGGGGCCTCAACTATGGCTACACCTTC
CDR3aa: CASSLTGGLNYGYTF

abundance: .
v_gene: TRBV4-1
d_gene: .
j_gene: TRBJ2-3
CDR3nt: TGCGCCAGCAGCCAAGATGGGTACAGGGCGGGGGTACAATCAGATACGCAGTATTTT
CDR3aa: CASSQDGYRAGVQSDTQYF

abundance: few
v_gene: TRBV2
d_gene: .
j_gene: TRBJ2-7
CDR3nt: TGTGCCAGCAGTGAAATGGGGCTAGTATCCGAGCAGTACTTC
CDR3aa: CASSEMGLVSEQYF

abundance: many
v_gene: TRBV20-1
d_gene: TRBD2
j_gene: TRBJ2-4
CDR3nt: TGCAGTGCTAGAGATGCGACTAGCGGGGCAAAAAACATTCAGTACTTC
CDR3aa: CSARDATSGAKNIQYF

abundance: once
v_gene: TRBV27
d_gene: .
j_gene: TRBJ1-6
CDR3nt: TGTGCCAGCAGACTTCAGGGGAATTCACCCCTCCACTTT
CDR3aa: CASRLQGNSPLHF

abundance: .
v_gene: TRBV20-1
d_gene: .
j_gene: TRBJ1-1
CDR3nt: TGCAGTGTCCCGACGGCGGGGGACACTGAAGCTTTCTTT
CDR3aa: CSVPTAGDTEAFF

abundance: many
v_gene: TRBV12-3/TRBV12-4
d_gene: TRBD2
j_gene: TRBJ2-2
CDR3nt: TGTGCCAGCAGTACTATAGCGGGAGTGTCCGGGGAGCTGTTTTTT
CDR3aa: CASSTIAGVSGELFF